The 29 T cell receptor beta chains below were found in one sample sequenced in a study of OX40 agonist ivuxolimab in advanced cancers. Only in-frame clones appear in the TCRdb table, and some are missing; sequencing was by immunoSEQ multiplex PCR. This table has tens of thousands of clones, 90% to 95% appearing once. This specimen consisted of CD4+ or CD8+ T cells sorted from blood, obtained in a trial of the OX40 agonist ivuxolimab. These receptors all come from an adult with an advanced solid tumor such as melanoma, head and neck, liver or kidney cancer.

The V call is TRBV15, the J call TRBJ1-5; possibly TRBD1 for D (6 bases). CDR1 is LNHNV and CDR2 is YYDKDF in the germline V gene (reference sequence). This CDR3 spans 16 amino acids. Trimming shortened V by 1 base and J by 2 bases, and 12 bases separated the two germline ends. Here the CDR3 DNA reads TGTGCCACCAGCAGAGCCAGGGGCCGAGGCAATCAGCCCCAGCATTTT. Amino acids: CATSRARGRGNQPQHF.

The V gene is TRBV7-8, the J gene TRBJ2-1, with D perhaps matching TRBD1 or TRBD2 (7 bases each). Trimming shortened V by 5 bases and J by 2 bases, and 10 bases separated the two germline ends. Germline CDR1 SGHVS, CDR2 FQNEAQ. The CDR3 extends over 14 amino acids. The CDR3 bases are TGTGCCAGCAGCGGGAGGGGGCCCTACAATGAGCAGTTCTTC. This gives the protein CASSGRGPYNEQFF.

J is TRBJ1-3 and V is TRBV5-1; no definite D call. CDR1 and CDR2 (germline): SGHRS, YFSETQ. CDR3 size: 15 residues. V was pared by 4 bases and J by 1 base, with 12 bases between. CDR3 sequence (DNA): TGCGCCAGCAGCCCCGGTGGTGTATCTGGAAACACCATATATTTT. This translates into CASSPGGVSGNTIYF.

This clone has a single count. The chain uses TRBV28 and TRBJ2-7; possibly TRBD2 for D (5 bases). Germline V gives CDR1 MDHEN, CDR2 SYDVKM. This CDR3 is 14 amino acids long. Trimming shortened V by 6 bases and J by 2 bases, and 14 bases separated the two germline ends. The CDR3 nucleotides are TGTGCCAGCAGGGTTGGGATCGGGACCTACGAGCAGTACTTC. Translating it yields CASRVGIGTYEQYF.

V usage is TRBV7-8 and J usage is TRBJ2-7; 7 nucleotides agree with TRBD2. Germline CDR1 SGHVS, CDR2 FQNEAQ. CDR3 length: 16 residues. V lost 9 bases to trimming and J lost 0 bases; unmatched junction nucleotides: 14. CDR3 in amino acids: CASTRDRLASSYEQYF. In nucleotides, the CDR3 is TGTGCCAGTACACGGGATCGACTAGCTAGCTCCTACGAGCAGTACTTC.

The V gene is TRBV30, the J gene TRBJ1-4; 9 bases fit TRBD1. Germline V CDR1 and CDR2: GTSNPN, SVGIG (reference sequence). The CDR3 covers 17 residues. J gave up 0 bases and V 1 base, and 6 bases lay outside the gene matches. The DNA of the CDR3 is TGTGCCTGGAGTGAAACAGGGGGCTTCGCAACTAATGAAAAACTGTTTTTT. Protein: CAWSETGGFATNEKLFF. The entire variable domain, with the rest obtained from reference TRBV30 and TRBJ1-4, is as follows: SQTIHQWPATLVQPVGSPLSLECTVEGTSNPNLYWYRQAAGRGLQLLFYSVGIGQISSEVPQNLSASRPQDRQFILSSKKLLLSDSGFYLCAWSETGGFATNEKLFFGSGTQLSVL.

The chain uses TRBV7-9 and TRBJ1-1; 8 bases align to TRBD1. The CDR3 consists of 16 residues. In germline, CDR1 is SEHNR, CDR2 FQNEAQ (reference sequence). V gave up 3 bases and J gave up 1 base; unmatched junction bases: 7. CDR3 protein: CASSFPDRGRNTEAFF. As DNA, the CDR3 is TGTGCCAGCAGCTTCCCCGACAGGGGAAGGAACACTGAAGCTTTCTTT.

The rearrangement uses TRBV30 and TRBJ1-2; possible D gene TRBD1, 6 bases. The CDR3 extends over 13 amino acids. Germline assignment: CDR1 GTSNPN and CDR2 SVGIG (reference sequence). The ends were cut back, 1 base at V and 5 bases at J, with 11 bases in the middle. This chain's CDR3 is CAWSADRPYGYTF. The CDR3 nucleotides are TGTGCCTGGAGTGCGGACAGACCTTATGGCTACACCTTC. The whole variable domain, filled in from reference TRBV30 and TRBJ1-2, reads SQTIHQWPATLVQPVGSPLSLECTVEGTSNPNLYWYRQAAGRGLQLLFYSVGIGQISSEVPQNLSASRPQDRQFILSSKKLLLSDSGFYLCAWSADRPYGYTFGSGTRLTVV.

The chain recombines TRBV6-1 with TRBJ2-7, with a tentative D call TRBD2 (6 bases). V lost 0 bases and J lost 2, with 11 bases in between. This CDR3 is 15 amino acids long. The germline gives CDR1 MNHNS, CDR2 SASEGT. CDR3 DNA: TGTGCCAGCAGTGAAGCGCGGGGAATCGCCTACGAGCAGTACTTC. Translated, it gives CASSEARGIAYEQYF.

V usage is TRBV19 and J usage is TRBJ2-7; 14 positions match TRBD2. V gave up 4 bases and J gave up 3 bases; unmatched junction bases: 5. CDR1 and CDR2 (germline): LNHDA, SQIVND (reference sequence). The CDR3 has 16 residues. The CDR3 nucleotides read TGTGCCAGTAGTAAAGGACTAGCGGGGGGCATCTACGAGCAGTACTTC. Amino acids: CASSKGLAGGIYEQYF.

The rearrangement uses TRBV11-3 and TRBJ2-1; unclear D gene. CDR3 length: 12 amino acids. Trimming cost V 5 bases and J 9 bases, with 11 bases left between them. The V gene's germline CDR1 is SGHNT and CDR2 YENEEA. DNA of the CDR3: TGTGCCAGCAGCCCCAGGCCGGGTGAGCAGTTCTTC. Its protein product is CASSPRPGEQFF.

V gene TRBV6-1 combines with J gene TRBJ2-1, with TRBD2 as a possible D gene (6 bases). The V and J ends lost 2 bases and 1 base respectively, with 9 bases between them. Germline V CDR1 and CDR2: MNHNS, SASEGT. CDR3 size: 15 residues. In DNA form, the CDR3 reads TGTGCCAGCAGTGAAATGGGAGGTTCCTACAATGAGCAGTTCTTC. Protein: CASSEMGGSYNEQFF.

The chain links TRBV10-3 to TRBJ2-1, with 8 positions matching TRBD2. The CDR3 has 16 residues. V lost 7 bases, J lost 8 bases, and 16 bases stayed unmatched. Looked up from germline, CDR1 is ENHRY and CDR2 is SYGVKD. CDR3 nucleotides: TGTGCCATCACCGGCGTGTGGACTAGCATCAACGATGAGCAGTTCTTC. This encodes CAITGVWTSINDEQFF.

V and J are TRBV11-1 and TRBJ2-1; a weak D match, TRBD2 (6 bases). Germline V lookup: CDR1 SGHAT, CDR2 FQDESV (reference sequence). The CDR3 is made up of 13 amino acids. Trimming cost V 5 bases and J 4 bases, with 9 bases left between them. The CDR3 sequence is CASSIGGYNEQFF. CDR3 sequence (DNA): TGTGCCAGCAGCATCGGAGGGTACAATGAGCAGTTCTTC.

The genes are TRBV14 and TRBJ2-7; no clear D. The CDR3 has 16 amino acids. The ends were cut back, 2 bases at V and 3 bases at J, with 17 bases in the middle. Germline values: CDR1 SGHDN, CDR2 FVKESK. The CDR3 coding sequence is TGTGCCAGCAGCCAACTAACGGTTTCGTTCCTCTACGAGCAGTACTTC. It specifies CASSQLTVSFLYEQYF.

The chain uses TRBV7-9 and TRBJ1-1, with 7 bases identical to TRBD1. V gave up 5 bases and J gave up 7 bases; unmatched junction bases: 10. Germline V gene data show CDR1 as SEHNR and CDR2 as FQNEAQ (reference sequence). The CDR3 has 14 amino acids. CDR3: CASSPRQGRVEAFF. The CDR3 DNA is TGTGCCAGCAGCCCCCGACAGGGACGGGTTGAAGCTTTCTTT.

The chain employs TRBV5-1 and TRBJ1-2; 8 bases line up with TRBD1. Per the germline V gene, CDR1 is SGHRS and CDR2 is YFSETQ. The ends lost 2 bases at V and 5 bases at J; junction bases unmatched: 8. This CDR3 comprises 15 residues. CDR3 DNA sequence: TGCGCCAGCAGCTTCCTGTCGACAGGGGCTTATGGCTACACCTTC. Protein sequence: CASSFLSTGAYGYTF.

The rearrangement joins TRBV15 to TRBJ1-4, with 7 positions matching TRBD1. The CDR3 consists of 14 residues. V shed 1 base, J shed 8 bases, and the junction held 4 bases outside the gene matches. Germline CDR1 and CDR2: LNHNV and YYDKDF (reference sequence). CDR3 region: CATSRVQGQEKLFF. The DNA for the CDR3 is TGTGCCACCAGCAGAGTACAGGGGCAAGAAAAACTGTTTTTT.

The rearrangement links TRBV28 to TRBJ1-2; possibly TRBD1 for D (5 bases). The ends were cut back, 6 bases at V and 4 bases at J, with 15 bases in the middle. Germline V gives CDR1 MDHEN, CDR2 SYDVKM. This CDR3 has 14 amino acids. The CDR3: CASRPPRGPYGYTF. The CDR3 region has the DNA TGTGCCAGCAGACCTCCAAGGGGACCCTATGGCTACACCTTC.

The chain has TRBV29-1 and TRBJ2-1; the D gene is possibly TRBD1 (5 bases). Trimming removed 4 bases from V and 3 bases from J, with 10 bases in between. Germline CDR1 reads SQVTM; CDR2 reads ANQGSEA. This CDR3 has 13 amino acids. CDR3 sequence (DNA): TGCAGCGTTGTAGCCCAGGGCTACAATGAGCAGTTCTTC. Its protein is CSVVAQGYNEQFF.

The gene calls are TRBV30 and TRBJ1-5, with D perhaps TRBD1 (5 bases). Germline CDR1 and CDR2: GTSNPN and SVGIG (reference sequence). The CDR3 loop spans 16 amino acids. V was shortened by 3 bases and J by 4 bases, with 19 bases between the two germline ends. CDR3 DNA sequence: TGTGCCTGGAGCCACGGGGATGGGGCCCTTAATCAGCCCCAGCATTTT. It translates to CAWSHGDGALNQPQHF.

The V gene is TRBV9, the J gene TRBJ2-3, with TRBD1 as a possible D gene (5 bases). The CDR3 is 16 amino acids. Germline CDR1 is SGDLS and CDR2 is YYNGEE. Trimming shortened V by 7 bases and J by 0 bases, and 18 bases separated the two germline ends. The CDR3 coding sequence is TGTGCCAGCTCTAAGGGGTTTGGGGCTAGCACAGATACGCAGTATTTT. This translates into CASSKGFGASTDTQYF.

The chain is built from TRBV11-3 and TRBJ1-2, with D maybe TRBD1 (5 bases). CDR3 size: 14 residues. V was cut by 1 base and J by 8 bases, with 14 bases left in between. Germline CDR1 is SGHNT and CDR2 is YENEEA. The DNA for the CDR3 is TGTGCCAGCAGCTTAGTAGCAGGGTTTGGCGGCTACACCTTC. Residues: CASSLVAGFGGYTF.

This clone was seen a handful of times. The chain combines TRBV6-4 with TRBJ1-1; D uncertain. The CDR3 spans 13 residues. The germline V gene has CDR1 MRHNA and CDR2 SNTAGT. V lost 6 bases and J 0 bases, leaving 8 bases between the germline ends. This chain's CDR3 is CASSFDMNTEAFF. The CDR3 DNA sequence: TGTGCCAGCAGCTTTGACATGAACACTGAAGCTTTCTTT.

The chain has TRBV11-2 and TRBJ2-7; D perhaps matches TRBD1 (6 bases). The CDR3 has 14 residues. Germline CDR1 and CDR2: SGHAT and FQNNGV. V was cut by 7 bases and J by 0 bases, with 13 bases left in between. The CDR3 sequence: CASTRDTNSYEQYF. Here the CDR3 DNA reads TGTGCCAGCACCAGGGACACCAACTCCTACGAGCAGTACTTC. The whole variable domain, remainder taken from reference TRBV11-2 and TRBJ2-7, is EAGVAQSPRYKIIEKRQSVAFWCNPISGHATLYWYQQILGQGPKLLIQFQNNGVVDDSQLPKDRFSAERLKGVDSTLKIQPAKLEDSAVYLCASTRDTNSYEQYFGPGTRLTVT.

The V call is TRBV4-1, the J call TRBJ2-2; D might be TRBD2 (6 bases). The CDR3 covers 13 residues. Looked up from germline, CDR1 is MGHRA and CDR2 is YSYEKL. Trimming took off 1 base at V and 8 bases at J, with 8 bases between the two ends. CDR3 sequence (DNA): TGCGCCAGCAGCCAAGTGGGACTGGGGGAGCTGTTTTTT. Protein: CASSQVGLGELFF.

V is TRBV11-1 and J is TRBJ2-5, with 8 bases fitting TRBD1. The CDR3 has 13 residues. The junction had 2 bases not matched to a gene; V was cut back by 5 bases and J by 3 bases. CDR1 is SGHAT and CDR2 is FQDESV in the germline V gene (reference sequence). In DNA form, the CDR3 reads TGTGCCAGCAGCAGGGGACAGGAAGAGACCCAGTACTTC. This translates into CASSRGQEETQYF.

This chain joins TRBV7-9 and TRBJ2-7, with TRBD1 identical over 7 bases. The CDR3 totals 14 residues. The germline gives CDR1 SEHNR, CDR2 FQNEAQ (reference sequence). V lost 2 bases and J lost 0; bases outside the gene matches: 1. CDR3 protein: CASSLRGRSYEQYF. In DNA, the CDR3 is TGTGCCAGCAGCTTAAGGGGGCGCTCCTACGAGCAGTACTTC.

The chain is built from TRBV6-4 and TRBJ2-7; 8 nucleotides line up with TRBD1. Germline V gives CDR1 MRHNA, CDR2 SNTAGT. V dropped 10 bases and J dropped 3; count of bases not matched to a gene: 8. This CDR3 region has 13 residues. CDR3 DNA sequence: TGTGCCATCAGGACAGGGCCCCACTACGAGCAGTACTTC. This gives the protein CAIRTGPHYEQYF.